This TCR beta chain was captured by sequencing in a study of T cell responses to AZD1222 COVID-19 vaccine. Notes on the study in general: Seropositive at baseline were only six AZD1222 recipients. Possibly, clonal diversity was underestimated; donors were largely white British and included more females. The span of vaccine-associated CD4 TCRs extended across spike, with dominance at 160-218 and 743-854.

Remarks on this clone: The antigen remains undetermined.

Sequenced by immunoSEQ multiplex PCR; TCRdb stores in-frame clones only, minus some. The repertoire holds 140,000 to 150,000 clones, with 75% to 90% as singletons. The V gene lost 0 bases and the J gene lost 2 bases, with 16 bases spanning the gap. There are 17 residues in the CDR3. Germline CDR1 reads MRHNA; CDR2 reads SNTAGT. This sample comprised peripheral blood, obtained on day 0 of AZD1222 vaccination. The TCR originated in an adult in good health. The rearrangement uses TRBV6-4 and TRBJ1-2; D may be TRBD1 (6 bases). The DNA of the CDR3 is TGTGCCAGCAGTGACTCGACAGACAGGTCCTTCAACTATGGCTACACCTTC. This sequence encodes CASSDSTDRSFNYGYTF.